This TCR beta chain appears in the sequencing data of a study of molecular identifiers for immune sequencing clone quantification. This CDR3 comprises 13 residues. Germline lookup yields CDR1 SGHVS and CDR2 FNYEAQ. Trimming left V 4 bases short and J 6 bases short, with 9 bases between. TCRdb reanalysed the PCR reads using MiXCR and keeps one entry per CDR3 protein. The sample yields 250,000 to 400,000 distinct CDR3 sequences, about 20% seen once. There are many counts of this clonotype. The chain joins TRBV7-6 to TRBJ2-2; no definite D call. Specimen: naive CD8+ T cells from blood, with Jurkat cell RNA spiked in. Subset defined: FACS-sorted CD8+CD4-CCR7+CD45RA+ naive T cells. This TCR derives from a human donor in good health. Some libraries in this study had Jurkat cell RNA spiked in. The DNA of the CDR3 is TGTGCCAGCAGCTCCGACTTGGCCGGGGAGCTGTTTTTT. Translation gives CASSSDLAGELFF.